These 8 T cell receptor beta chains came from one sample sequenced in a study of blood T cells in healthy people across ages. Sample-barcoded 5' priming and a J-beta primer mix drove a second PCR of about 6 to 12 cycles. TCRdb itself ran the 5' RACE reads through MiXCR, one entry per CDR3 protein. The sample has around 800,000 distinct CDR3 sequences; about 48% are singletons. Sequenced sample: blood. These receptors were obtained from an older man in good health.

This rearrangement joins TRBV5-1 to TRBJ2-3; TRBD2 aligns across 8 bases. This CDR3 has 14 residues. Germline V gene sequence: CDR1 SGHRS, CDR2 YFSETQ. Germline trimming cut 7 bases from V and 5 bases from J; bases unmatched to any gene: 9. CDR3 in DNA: TGCGCCAGCGCAACTAGCGGAGGTGGAGATACGCAGTATTTT. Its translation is CASATSGGGDTQYF.

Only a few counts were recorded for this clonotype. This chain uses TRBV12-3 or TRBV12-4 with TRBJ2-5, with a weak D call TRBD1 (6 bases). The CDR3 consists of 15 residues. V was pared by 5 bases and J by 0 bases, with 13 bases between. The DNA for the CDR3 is TGTGCCAGCAGTGACAGGACAGAGTACCAAGAGACCCAGTACTTC. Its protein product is CASSDRTEYQETQYF.

The CDR3 sequence is CASSLGGLSNQPQHF. CDR3 bases: TGTGCCAGCAGTTTGGGGGGGCTTAGCAATCAGCCCCAGCATTTT. The rearrangement links TRBV12-3 or TRBV12-4 to TRBJ1-5, with a weak D call TRBD1 (6 bases). This CDR3 region has 15 residues. Between the trimmed V and J ends, which lost 3 bases and 0 bases, there was a span of 9 bases.

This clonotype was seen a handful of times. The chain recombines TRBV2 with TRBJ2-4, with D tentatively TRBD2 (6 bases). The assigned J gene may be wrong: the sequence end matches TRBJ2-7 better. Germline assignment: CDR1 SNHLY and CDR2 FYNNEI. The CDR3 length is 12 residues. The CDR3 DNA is TGTGCCAGCACTCTTGCGGGGCGCGAGCAGTACTTC. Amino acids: CASTLAGREQYF.

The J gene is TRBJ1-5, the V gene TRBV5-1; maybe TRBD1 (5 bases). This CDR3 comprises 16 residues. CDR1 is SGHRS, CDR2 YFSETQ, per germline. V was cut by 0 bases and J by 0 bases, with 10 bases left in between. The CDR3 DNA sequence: TGCGCCAGCAGCTTGGGCGGTGGGGGTAGCAATCAGCCCCAGCATTTT. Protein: CASSLGGGGSNQPQHF.

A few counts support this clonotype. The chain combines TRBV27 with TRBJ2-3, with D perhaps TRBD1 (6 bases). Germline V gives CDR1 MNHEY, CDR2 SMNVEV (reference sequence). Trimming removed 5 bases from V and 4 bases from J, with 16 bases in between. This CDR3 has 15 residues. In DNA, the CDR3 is TGTGCCAGCAGTACGAGGGGGTGGAGGTCAGATACGCAGTATTTT. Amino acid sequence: CASSTRGWRSDTQYF.

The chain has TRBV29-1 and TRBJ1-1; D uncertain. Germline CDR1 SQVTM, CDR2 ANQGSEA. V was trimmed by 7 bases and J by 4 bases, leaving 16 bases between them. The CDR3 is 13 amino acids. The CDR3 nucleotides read TGCAGCGCTGCCCGGATTTTAGGCACTGAAGCTTTCTTT. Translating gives CSAARILGTEAFF.

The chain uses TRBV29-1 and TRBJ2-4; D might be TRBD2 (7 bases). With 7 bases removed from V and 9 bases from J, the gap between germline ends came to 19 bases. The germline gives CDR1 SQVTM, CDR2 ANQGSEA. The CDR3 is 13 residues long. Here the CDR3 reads CSADLGGGSIQYF. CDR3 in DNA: TGCAGCGCGGACTTAGGGGGGGGAAGCATTCAGTACTTC.